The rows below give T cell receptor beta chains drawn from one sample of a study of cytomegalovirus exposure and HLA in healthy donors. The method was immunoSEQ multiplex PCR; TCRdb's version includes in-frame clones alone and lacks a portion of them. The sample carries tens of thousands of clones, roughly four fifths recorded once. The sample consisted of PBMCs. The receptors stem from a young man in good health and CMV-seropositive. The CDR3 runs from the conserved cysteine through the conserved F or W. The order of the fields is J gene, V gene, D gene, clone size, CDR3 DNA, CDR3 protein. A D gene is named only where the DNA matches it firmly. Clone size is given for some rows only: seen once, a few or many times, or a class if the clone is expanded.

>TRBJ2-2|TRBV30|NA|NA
TGTGCCTGGAGTGCGAGTGAACCCGGGGAGCTGTTTTTT
CAWSASEPGELFF
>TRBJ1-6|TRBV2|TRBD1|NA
TGTGCCAGCAGTGGGAGGGGACAGGGGAATTCACCCCTCCACTTT
CASSGRGQGNSPLHF
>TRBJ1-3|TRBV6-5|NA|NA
TGTGCCAGCAGTTCAGGCAGGGGCTCTGGAAACACCATATATTTT
CASSSGRGSGNTIYF
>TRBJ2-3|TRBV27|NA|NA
TGTGCCAGCACCCCGCAGGGGCAGGGTTCAGATACGCAGTATTTT
CASTPQGQGSDTQYF
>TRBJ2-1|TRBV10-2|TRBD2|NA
TGCGCCGCCGGCCCAAGCGGGAGGGCCAATGAGCAGTTCTTC
CAAGPSGRANEQFF
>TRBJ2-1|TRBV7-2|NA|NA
TGTGCCAGCAGCTTAGGCCAGGGTACCTACAATGAGCAGTTCTTC
CASSLGQGTYNEQFF
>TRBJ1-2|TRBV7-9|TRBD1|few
TGTGCCAGCAGCTTATCAGGGGGCTATGGCTACACCTTC
CASSLSGGYGYTF
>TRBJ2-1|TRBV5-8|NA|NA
TGTGCCAGCAGCCCACGGGGACTTAGCGACCCCTACAATGAGCAGTTCTTC
CASSPRGLSDPYNEQFF
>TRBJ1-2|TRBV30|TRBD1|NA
TGTGCCTGGAACTTACGGTGGGGACAGGGGCGAATCAGCTATGGCTACACCTTC
CAWNLRWGQGRISYGYTF
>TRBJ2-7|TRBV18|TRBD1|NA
TGTGCCAGCTCACAGAGGACAGGCTATAGCTACGAGCAGTACTTC
CASSQRTGYSYEQYF
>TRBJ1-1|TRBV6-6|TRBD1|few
TGTGCCAGCAGTTACCCCCAGGCAGGGGGCACTGAAGCTTTCTTT
CASSYPQAGGTEAFF
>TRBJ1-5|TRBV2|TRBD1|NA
TGTGCCAGTGCCGGGACAGGGGGCGGATATAGCAATCAGCCCCAGCATTTT
CASAGTGGGYSNQPQHF
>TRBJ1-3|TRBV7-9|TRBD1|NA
TGTGCCAGCAGGTCTACAGGGACAGCTGGAAACACCATATATTTT
CASRSTGTAGNTIYF
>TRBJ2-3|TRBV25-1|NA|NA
TGTGCCAGCAGTGAATTCCCCACGACAAGCACAGATACGCAGTATTTT
CASSEFPTTSTDTQYF
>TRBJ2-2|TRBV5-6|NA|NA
TGTGCCAGCAGCTTGGCCCTGCCGGCCGGGGAGCTGTTTTTT
CASSLALPAGELFF
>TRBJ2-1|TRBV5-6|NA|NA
TGTGCCAGCAGCCCCGGGACTGGAGACAATGAGCAGTTCTTC
CASSPGTGDNEQFF
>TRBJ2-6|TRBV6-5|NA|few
TGTGCCAGCAGTCTAGAGAGCTCTGGGGCCAACGTCCTGACTTTC
CASSLESSGANVLTF
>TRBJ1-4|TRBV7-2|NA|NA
TGTGCCAGCAGCTCCAATCGACAGGCAACTAATGAAAAACTGTTTTTT
CASSSNRQATNEKLFF
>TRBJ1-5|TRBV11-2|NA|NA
TGTGCCAGCAGCCAAACAGGGTTGAGCAATCAGCCCCAGCATTTT
CASSQTGLSNQPQHF
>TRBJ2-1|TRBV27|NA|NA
TGTGCCAGCAGTAGAGACGGACTGGCATACAATGAGCAGTTCTTC
CASSRDGLAYNEQFF
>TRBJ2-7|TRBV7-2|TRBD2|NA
TGTGCCAGCAGCTTATTAGCGGGGGGTGCCCTCTCCTACGAGCAGTACTTC
CASSLLAGGALSYEQYF
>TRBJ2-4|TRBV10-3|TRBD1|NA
TGTGCCATCAGTGAGTCGGGGCAGGGGGTGTTCGGAAACATTCAGTACTTC
CAISESGQGVFGNIQYF
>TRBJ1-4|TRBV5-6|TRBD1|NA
TGTGCCAGCAGCTTCGAGAGGACAGGAGAAAAACTGTTTTTT
CASSFERTGEKLFF
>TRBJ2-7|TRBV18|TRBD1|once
TGTGCCAGCTCAGCAGGGGGCCCGAGCCGTACGGAGCAGTACTTC
CASSAGGPSRTEQYF
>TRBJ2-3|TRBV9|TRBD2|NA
TGTGCCAGCAGCCTCGGTAGCGGGAGGGCGGGAGATACGCAGTATTTT
CASSLGSGRAGDTQYF
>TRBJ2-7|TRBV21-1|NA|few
TGTGCCAGCGGAAAGTGGAGCGGCGCCTACGAGCAGTACTTC
CASGKWSGAYEQYF
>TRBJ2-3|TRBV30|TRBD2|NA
TGTGCCACCTCGGGACTAGCGGGGGGTGGGACAGATACGCAGTATTTT
CATSGLAGGGTDTQYF
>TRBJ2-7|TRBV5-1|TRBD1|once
TGCGCCAGCAGCTTGTTGGCCGACAGGGTATTATACGAGCAGTACTTC
CASSLLADRVLYEQYF
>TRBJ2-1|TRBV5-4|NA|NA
TGTGCCAGCAGCTTGGGGGAACCGGGACGGGGGGCGCGGAATGAGCAGTTCTTC
CASSLGEPGRGARNEQFF
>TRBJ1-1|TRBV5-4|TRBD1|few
TGTGCCAGCAGCTTGGGTGGGACAGGGAGGGCGTACACTGAAGCTTTCTTT
CASSLGGTGRAYTEAFF
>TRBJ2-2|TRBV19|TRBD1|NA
TGTGCCAGTAAAGACAGGGGAGCAGGGGAGCTGTTTTTT
CASKDRGAGELFF
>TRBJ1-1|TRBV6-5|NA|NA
TGTGCCAGCAGTGACGGGGAGTACACTGAAGCTTTCTTT
CASSDGEYTEAFF
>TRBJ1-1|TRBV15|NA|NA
TGTGCCACCAGCAGAGATACAGCAGGTTCTGCAGCTTTCTTT
CATSRDTAGSAAFF
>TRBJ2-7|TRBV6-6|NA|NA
TGTGCCAGTCGCCGAGTTGAGGGCAGTTTCGTCTACGAGCAGTACTTC
CASRRVEGSFVYEQYF
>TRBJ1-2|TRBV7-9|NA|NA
TGTGCCAGCAGCTTCATCGGGGGAAACTATGGCTACACCTTC
CASSFIGGNYGYTF
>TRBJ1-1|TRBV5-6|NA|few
TGTGCCAGCAGCTTACAGAGAATGAACACTGAAGCTTTCTTT
CASSLQRMNTEAFF
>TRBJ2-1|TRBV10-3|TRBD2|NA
TGTGCCATCCGACAAACTAGCGGGATGGATGAGCAGTTCTTC
CAIRQTSGMDEQFF
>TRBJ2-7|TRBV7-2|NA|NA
TGTGCCAGCAGCCCCCCCTCTAGCGAGCAGTACTTC
CASSPPSSEQYF